These 14 T cell receptor beta chains were sequenced from one sample in a study of CD8+ T cells in alopecia areata. TCR sequencing used cDNA made by reverse transcription of extracted RNA. Libraries were prepared by immunoSEQ multiplex PCR; TCRdb keeps only in-frame clonotypes and omits some of them. The data show about 130,000 clones, with around 60% seen just once and less than 5.5% held by the top ten. The source material was CD4+ T cells sorted from blood, sampled at week 0. The receptors derive from a human donor with alopecia areata.

This chain connects TRBV18 to TRBJ2-3; D remains ambiguous. Germline CDR1 is KGHSH and CDR2 is LQKENI. The length of the CDR3 is 14 residues. Between the trimmed V and J ends, which lost 0 bases and 4 bases, there was a span of 8 bases. CDR3 residues: CASSPPEFPDTQYF. As DNA, the CDR3 is TGTGCCAGCTCACCACCAGAATTTCCAGATACGCAGTATTTT.

This clone came up a few times. This chain joins TRBV4-1 and TRBJ2-7; unclear D gene. The CDR3 consists of 14 residues. The germline V and J ends were trimmed by 1 base and 4 bases, with 11 bases remaining between them. Germline-derived CDR1 and CDR2 are MGHRA and YSYEKL. The CDR3 sequence is CASSQGPGIYEQYF. The CDR3 DNA follows: TGCGCCAGCAGCCAAGGCCCAGGTATTTACGAGCAGTACTTC.

DNA for the CDR3: TGTGCCAGCAGTTTCGGGGCAGCTAACTATGGCTACACCTTC. It is translated as CASSFGAANYGYTF. The chain uses TRBV28 and TRBJ1-2, with D possibly being TRBD1 (5 bases). The CDR3 loop spans 14 amino acids. The germline V gene encodes CDR1 MDHEN and CDR2 SYDVKM. V gave up 3 bases and J gave up 0 bases, with 8 bases separating them.

The chain recombines TRBV7-9 with TRBJ2-7; TRBD1 is a possible D gene (6 bases). Trimming left V 3 bases short and J 0 bases short, with 12 bases between. This CDR3 has 15 amino acids. Germline CDR1 and CDR2: SEHNR and FQNEAQ (reference sequence). In DNA, the CDR3 is TGTGCCAGCAGCTTGGGTGGGGGCCTCTCCTACGAGCAGTACTTC. The encoded protein is CASSLGGGLSYEQYF.

This clone has just one count. The chain has TRBV5-1 and TRBJ2-3; TRBD1 is a possible D gene (5 bases). V was cut by 4 bases and J by 4 bases, with 7 bases left in between. Germline V lookup: CDR1 SGHRS, CDR2 YFSETQ. CDR3 size: 12 residues. The CDR3 sequence: CASSVGADTQYF. CDR3 sequence (DNA): TGCGCCAGCAGCGTAGGGGCAGATACGCAGTATTTT.

In DNA form, the CDR3 reads TGTGCCAGCAGCTCCCAGGGACAGGGCTCGGCCCAGTACTTC. Protein sequence: CASSSQGQGSAQYF. This chain uses TRBV7-2 with TRBJ2-5; TRBD1 agrees at 9 bases. This CDR3 region has 14 residues. With 4 bases clipped from V and 9 bases from J, the junction kept 9 bases outside the gene matches. Germline V CDR1 and CDR2: SGHTA, FQGNSA.

CDR3 in amino acids: CASSLWRSGANVLTF. The CDR3 nucleotides are TGTGCCAGCAGCTTATGGAGGTCTGGGGCCAACGTCCTGACTTTC. V usage is TRBV5-4 and J usage is TRBJ2-6, with a tentative D call TRBD2 (5 bases). V was shortened by 2 bases and J by 1 base, with 7 bases between the two germline ends. Germline-derived CDR1 and CDR2 are SGHNT and YYREEE (reference sequence). The CDR3 contains 15 residues.

The CDR3 DNA reads as TGTGCCAGCTCACCTCGGGGAGATACGCAGTATTTT. This translates into CASSPRGDTQYF. V is TRBV18 and J is TRBJ2-3; D possibly corresponds to TRBD2 (5 bases). Per the germline V gene, CDR1 is KGHSH and CDR2 is LQKENI. With 3 bases removed from V and 5 bases from J, the gap between germline ends came to 6 bases. This CDR3 has 12 amino acids.

The J gene is TRBJ2-5, the V gene TRBV7-3; unclear D gene. V lost 2 bases, J lost 0 bases, and 4 bases lay in between. CDR3 length: 13 residues. Germline V gene data show CDR1 as SGHTA and CDR2 as FQGTGA. CDR3 nucleotides: TGTGCCAGCAGCTTAGCGGACCAAGAGACCCAGTACTTC. This translates into CASSLADQETQYF.

The J gene is TRBJ2-7, the V gene TRBV6-1; 8 positions match TRBD2. Unmatched junction bases numbered 8, after V lost 0 bases and J lost 7 bases. CDR1 is MNHNS, CDR2 SASEGT, per germline. The CDR3 loop spans 15 amino acids. In nucleotides, the CDR3 is TGTGCCAGCAGTGAAGCAGGTAGCGGGAAGGGTGAGCAGTACTTC. Translation: CASSEAGSGKGEQYF.

This clone occurred a few times. V is TRBV7-2 and J is TRBJ2-3; 9 bases agree with TRBD2. The germline CDR1 and CDR2 sequences are SGHTA and FQGNSA. V lost 1 base to trimming and J lost 5 bases; unmatched junction nucleotides: 4. The CDR3 length is 15 residues. CDR3 sequence: CASSLVRGGGDTQYF. The CDR3 DNA reads as TGTGCCAGCAGCTTAGTGCGGGGGGGCGGAGATACGCAGTATTTT.

This chain links TRBV5-5 with TRBJ2-7, with D perhaps matching TRBD2 (5 bases). Trimming pared 4 bases from V and 1 base from J, leaving 18 bases between. Germline V gene data show CDR1 as SGHKS and CDR2 as YYEKEE (reference sequence). This CDR3 region has 16 residues. In nucleotides, the CDR3 is TGTGCCAGCAGCCTGAGGACCGCGGGTCCTTCCTACGAGCAGTACTTC. It specifies CASSLRTAGPSYEQYF. The whole variable domain, filled in from reference TRBV5-5 and TRBJ2-7, reads DAGVTQSPTHLIKTRGQQVTLRCSPISGHKSVSWYQQVLGQGPQFIFQYYEKEERGRGNFPDRFSARQFPNYSSELNVNALLLGDSALYLCASSLRTAGPSYEQYFGPGTRLTVT.

The V gene is TRBV5-1, the J gene TRBJ1-1; tentatively, D is TRBD1 (5 bases). This CDR3 region has 14 residues. In germline, CDR1 is SGHRS, CDR2 YFSETQ. Trimming cost V 4 bases and J 4 bases, with 14 bases left between them. CDR3: CASSTGTDITEAFF. The CDR3 bases are TGCGCCAGCAGCACGGGGACGGACATCACTGAAGCTTTCTTT.

There are a few counts of this clone. This sequence joins TRBV14 and TRBJ2-3, with D maybe TRBD2 (5 bases). V lost 1 base, J lost 3 bases, and 14 bases lay in between. The CDR3 runs to 16 residues. In germline, CDR1 is SGHDN, CDR2 FVKESK. CDR3 coding DNA: TGTGCCAGCAGCCAAGCCCTACTGAGCGGAACAGATACGCAGTATTTT. This gives the protein CASSQALLSGTDTQYF.